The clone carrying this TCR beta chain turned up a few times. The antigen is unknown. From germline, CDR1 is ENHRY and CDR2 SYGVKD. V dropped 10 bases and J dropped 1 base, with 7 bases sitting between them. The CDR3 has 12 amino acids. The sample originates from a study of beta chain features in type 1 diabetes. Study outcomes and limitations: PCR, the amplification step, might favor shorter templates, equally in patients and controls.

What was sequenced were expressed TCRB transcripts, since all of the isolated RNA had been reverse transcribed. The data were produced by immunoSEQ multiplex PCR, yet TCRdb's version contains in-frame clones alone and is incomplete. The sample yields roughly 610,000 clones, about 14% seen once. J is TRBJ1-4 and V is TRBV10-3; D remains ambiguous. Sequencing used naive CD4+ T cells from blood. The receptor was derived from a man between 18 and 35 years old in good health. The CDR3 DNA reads TGTGCCACCAGGAAAACTAATGAAAAACTGTTTTTT. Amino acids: CATRKTNEKLFF.